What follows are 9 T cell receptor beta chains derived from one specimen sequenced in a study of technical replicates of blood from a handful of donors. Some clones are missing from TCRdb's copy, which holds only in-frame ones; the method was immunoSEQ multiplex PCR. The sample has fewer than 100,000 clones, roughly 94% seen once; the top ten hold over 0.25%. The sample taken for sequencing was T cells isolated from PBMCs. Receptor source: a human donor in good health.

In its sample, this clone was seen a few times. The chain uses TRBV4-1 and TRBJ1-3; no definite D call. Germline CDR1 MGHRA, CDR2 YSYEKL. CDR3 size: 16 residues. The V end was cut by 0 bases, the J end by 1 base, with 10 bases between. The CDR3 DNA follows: TGCGCCAGCAGCCAAGATAGAATAGCTTCTGGAAACACCATATATTTT. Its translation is CASSQDRIASGNTIYF.

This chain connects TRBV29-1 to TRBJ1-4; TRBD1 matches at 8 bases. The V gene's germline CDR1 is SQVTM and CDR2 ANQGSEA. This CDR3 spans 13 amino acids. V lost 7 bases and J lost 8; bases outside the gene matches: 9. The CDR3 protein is CSAVQGGGEKLFF. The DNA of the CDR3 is TGCAGCGCCGTACAGGGGGGAGGAGAAAAACTGTTTTTT.

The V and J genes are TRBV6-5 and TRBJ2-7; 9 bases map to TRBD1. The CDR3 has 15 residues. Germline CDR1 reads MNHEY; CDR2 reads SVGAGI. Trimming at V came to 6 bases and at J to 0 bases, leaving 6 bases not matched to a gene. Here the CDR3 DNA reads TGTGCCAGCAGGGGTGGGACAGGGTACTCCTACGAGCAGTACTTC. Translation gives CASRGGTGYSYEQYF.

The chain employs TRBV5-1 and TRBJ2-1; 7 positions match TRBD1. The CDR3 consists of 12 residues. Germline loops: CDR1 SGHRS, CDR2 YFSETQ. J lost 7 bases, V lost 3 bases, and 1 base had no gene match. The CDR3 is CASSSTGNEQFF. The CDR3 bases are TGCGCCAGCAGCTCGACAGGGAATGAGCAGTTCTTC.

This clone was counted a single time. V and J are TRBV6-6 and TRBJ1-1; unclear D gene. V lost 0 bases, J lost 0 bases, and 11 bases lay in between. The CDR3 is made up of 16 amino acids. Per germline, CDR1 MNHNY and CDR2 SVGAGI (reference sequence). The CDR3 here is CASSYSPNNLNTEAFF. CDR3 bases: TGTGCCAGCAGTTACTCGCCGAACAATTTGAACACTGAAGCTTTCTTT.

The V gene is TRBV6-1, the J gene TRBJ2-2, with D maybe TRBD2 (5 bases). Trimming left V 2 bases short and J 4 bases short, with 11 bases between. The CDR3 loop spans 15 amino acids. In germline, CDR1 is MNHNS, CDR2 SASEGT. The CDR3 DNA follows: TGTGCCAGCAGTGAAAGGACGGGAAGCACCGGGGAGCTGTTTTTT. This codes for CASSERTGSTGELFF.

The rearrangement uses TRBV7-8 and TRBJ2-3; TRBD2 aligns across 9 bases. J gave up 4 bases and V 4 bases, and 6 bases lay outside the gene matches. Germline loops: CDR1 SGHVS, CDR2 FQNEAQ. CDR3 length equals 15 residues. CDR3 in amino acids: CASSSRLAESDTQYF. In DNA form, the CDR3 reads TGTGCCAGCAGCTCTAGACTAGCGGAGTCAGATACGCAGTATTTT.

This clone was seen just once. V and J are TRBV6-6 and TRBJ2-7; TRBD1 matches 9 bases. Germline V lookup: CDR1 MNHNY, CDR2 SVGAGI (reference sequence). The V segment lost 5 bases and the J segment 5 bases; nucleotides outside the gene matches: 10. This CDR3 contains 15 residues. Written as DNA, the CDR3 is TGTGCCAGCAGTGCCGAGGACAGGGGCTTGGACGAGCAGTACTTC. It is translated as CASSAEDRGLDEQYF.

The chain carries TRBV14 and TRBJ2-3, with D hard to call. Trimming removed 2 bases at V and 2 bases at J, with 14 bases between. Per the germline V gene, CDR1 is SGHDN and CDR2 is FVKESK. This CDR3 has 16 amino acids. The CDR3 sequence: CASSQFWSLLTDTQYF. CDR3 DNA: TGTGCCAGCAGCCAATTCTGGAGTCTACTCACAGATACGCAGTATTTT. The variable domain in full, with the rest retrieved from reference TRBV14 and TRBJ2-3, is EAGVTQFPSHSVIEKGQTVTLRCDPISGHDNLYWYRRVMGKEIKFLLHFVKESKQDESGMPNNRFLAERTGGTYSTLKVQPAELEDSGVYFCASSQFWSLLTDTQYFGPGTRLTVL.